A selection of T cell receptor beta chains follows, all from one sample in a study of T cell responses to AZD1222 COVID-19 vaccine. Profiling relied on immunoSEQ multiplex PCR, and the TCRdb table lists in-frame clones only, not all of them. The table lists under 200,000 clones, about nine tenths of them singletons, with more than 5.5% in the top ten. This sample comprised peripheral blood, obtained on day 0 of AZD1222 vaccination. The receptors were gathered from an adult in good health. CDR3s include the opening cysteine and the closing phenylalanine or tryptophan. A D gene is named only where the DNA matches it firmly. Size tells how often a clone was seen (once, few, many) or the class of an expanded clone, and some rows leave it out.

j_call | clone_size | d_call | v_call | cdr3_aa | cdr3_nt
TRBJ2-1 | . | TRBD1 | TRBV19 | CASSSQDRGHEQFF | TGTGCCAGTAGTTCCCAGGACAGGGGCCATGAGCAGTTCTTC
TRBJ2-7 | . | . | TRBV11-2 | CASSLAAVVRGPSYEQYF | TGTGCCAGCAGCTTAGCTGCCGTTGTTCGGGGACCGAGCTACGAGCAGTACTTC
TRBJ1-1 | . | . | TRBV7-2 | CASSLWGLNTEAFF | TGTGCCAGCAGCTTATGGGGGTTGAACACTGAAGCTTTCTTT
TRBJ1-4 | . | . | TRBV28 | CASSLVSTNEKLFF | TGTGCCAGCAGTTTAGTTAGTACTAATGAAAAACTGTTTTTT
TRBJ2-7 | . | . | TRBV2 | CASRKMDRGTKTYEQYF | TGTGCCAGCAGAAAAATGGATCGGGGTACAAAAACCTACGAGCAGTACTTC
TRBJ1-6 | . | . | TRBV4-1 | CASSQDLVTVIGSSPLHF | TGCGCCAGCAGCCAAGACTTAGTGACAGTTATTGGATCTTCACCCCTCCACTTT
TRBJ1-4 | few | TRBD1 | TRBV5-1 | CASSGQGNTNEKLFF | TGCGCCAGCAGTGGACAGGGAAACACCAATGAAAAACTGTTTTTT
TRBJ1-1 | . | . | TRBV28 | CASSQGTANTEAFF | TGTGCCAGCAGCCAAGGGACGGCCAACACTGAAGCTTTCTTT
TRBJ1-1 | . | TRBD1 | TRBV19 | CASSMGQGASTEAFF | TGTGCCAGTAGTATGGGACAGGGGGCAAGCACTGAAGCTTTCTTT
TRBJ1-6 | . | TRBD1 | TRBV28 | CASSFRGPSPLHF | TGTGCCAGCAGTTTCAGGGGGCCATCACCCCTCCACTTT
TRBJ1-2 | . | . | TRBV5-1 | CASSLAVLGVDYGYTF | TGCGCCAGCAGCTTGGCCGTTCTAGGGGTGGACTATGGCTACACCTTC
TRBJ2-5 | . | TRBD2 | TRBV15 | CATSRAPGGVETQYF | TGTGCCACCAGCAGAGCCCCCGGGGGGGTAGAGACCCAGTACTTC
TRBJ2-2 | . | . | TRBV7-8 | CASSFGFPGVSGELFF | TGTGCCAGCAGCTTTGGGTTTCCAGGGGTGAGCGGGGAGCTGTTTTTT
TRBJ2-7 | many | . | TRBV24-1 | CATSGGYEQYF | TGTGCCACCAGTGGGGGTTACGAGCAGTACTTC
TRBJ1-4 | once | . | TRBV3-1/TRBV3-2 | CASSQAQVGGEKLFF | TGTGCCAGCAGCCAAGCTCAAGTCGGGGGAGAAAAACTGTTTTTT
TRBJ2-5 | . | . | TRBV6-1 | CASSETGSRETQYF | TGTGCCAGCAGTGAAACAGGTAGCCGGGAGACCCAGTACTTC
TRBJ1-3 | . | . | TRBV5-1 | CASSPTDSGNTIYF | TGCGCCAGCAGCCCGACCGACTCTGGAAACACCATATATTTT
TRBJ2-7 | . | TRBD2 | TRBV5-1 | CASSSEVAGGPYEQYF | TGCGCCAGCAGCTCGGAGGTAGCGGGAGGGCCATACGAGCAGTACTTC
TRBJ1-3 | . | . | TRBV7-9 | CASSLVGGSGNTIYF | TGTGCCAGCAGCTTAGTAGGGGGCTCTGGAAACACCATATATTTT
TRBJ1-4 | once | . | TRBV7-9 | CASSSLRGGLGEKLFF | TGTGCCAGCAGCTCCTTGAGAGGAGGGCTTGGGGAAAAACTGTTTTTT
TRBJ2-7 | . | TRBD1 | TRBV4-3 | CASSQGQGADEQYF | TGCGCCAGCAGCCAAGGGCAGGGGGCGGACGAGCAGTACTTC
TRBJ2-1 | . | TRBD1 | TRBV28 | CASSAAGTGTYNEQFF | TGTGCCAGCAGTGCCGCCGGGACAGGGACCTACAATGAGCAGTTCTTC
TRBJ2-5 | . | TRBD2 | TRBV24-1 | CATKREGCWETQYF | TGTGCCACCAAGAGGGAGGGGTGTTGGGAGACCCAGTACTTC
TRBJ2-5 | . | . | TRBV2 | CASSEGETQYF | TGTGCCAGCAGTGAGGGGGAGACCCAGTACTTC
TRBJ2-1 | . | TRBD2 | TRBV3-1/TRBV3-2 | CASSQLAGGPYNEQFF | TGTGCCAGCAGCCAATTAGCGGGGGGACCCTACAATGAGCAGTTCTTC
TRBJ1-2 | . | TRBD1 | TRBV5-6 | CASSSRGTGAYGYTF | TGTGCCAGCAGCTCAAGGGGGACAGGGGCCTATGGCTACACCTTC
TRBJ1-6 | . | . | TRBV11-3 | CASSLTINSPLHF | TGTGCCAGCAGCCTAACCATAAATTCACCCCTCCACTTT
TRBJ1-5 | . | . | TRBV6-2/TRBV6-3 | CASSDPKPGQPQHF | TGTGCCAGCAGTGATCCCAAGCCCGGCCAGCCCCAGCATTTT
TRBJ2-3 | . | TRBD1 | TRBV18 | CASSQDLNRGRTDTQYF | TGTGCCAGCTCCCAGGATCTGAACAGGGGGAGAACAGATACGCAGTATTTT
TRBJ2-7 | . | TRBD1 | TRBV6-1 | CASSVIGTGANSYEQYF | TGTGCCAGCAGTGTTATTGGGACAGGGGCTAACTCCTACGAGCAGTACTTC
TRBJ2-3 | few | . | TRBV7-2 | CASSLARRQDGQYF | TGTGCCAGCAGCTTAGCGCGGCGACAGGATGGGCAGTATTTT
TRBJ2-2 | . | TRBD1 | TRBV7-2 | CASSRQGSTGELFF | TGTGCCAGCAGCAGACAGGGAAGCACCGGGGAGCTGTTTTTT
TRBJ1-6 | once | . | TRBV5-1 | CASSSNNSPLHF | TGCGCCAGCAGCTCTAATAATTCACCCCTCCACTTT
TRBJ2-7 | . | TRBD1 | TRBV28 | CASSLGQGVNEQYF | TGTGCCAGCAGTTTAGGACAGGGGGTGAACGAGCAGTACTTC
TRBJ1-3 | few | . | TRBV19 | CASSILAAGNTIYF | TGTGCCAGTAGTATCCTCGCGGCTGGAAACACCATATATTTT
TRBJ2-2 | . | TRBD2 | TRBV27 | CASSSGRGASNTGELFF | TGTGCCAGCAGCTCTGGGCGGGGGGCTTCGAACACCGGGGAGCTGTTTTTT
TRBJ2-7 | . | . | TRBV5-1 | CASSLAKGIVGDEQYF | TGCGCCAGCAGCTTGGCAAAGGGCATTGTGGGTGACGAGCAGTACTTC
TRBJ2-1 | . | TRBD1 | TRBV7-3 | CASSSIDRGLRNEQFF | TGTGCCAGCAGCTCTATCGACAGGGGGCTTAGGAATGAGCAGTTCTTC
TRBJ1-6 | few | . | TRBV27 | CASGVTGYNSPLHF | TGTGCCAGCGGCGTTACAGGGTATAATTCACCCCTCCACTTT
TRBJ1-1 | . | . | TRBV14 | CASSQLPYSLFRPEAFF | TGTGCCAGCAGCCAACTCCCATATTCCTTATTCAGGCCTGAAGCTTTCTTT
TRBJ2-1 | few | . | TRBV4-3 | CASSQDGERAFNEQFF | TGCGCCAGCAGCCAAGATGGCGAGCGTGCTTTCAATGAGCAGTTCTTC
TRBJ1-1 | . | . | TRBV30 | CAKRTGRNTEAFF | TGTGCCAAAAGAACAGGGAGGAACACTGAAGCTTTCTTT
TRBJ2-1 | . | TRBD2 | TRBV7-7 | CASSLELAGGPSYNEQFF | TGTGCCAGCAGCTTAGAACTAGCGGGAGGGCCCTCCTACAATGAGCAGTTCTTC
TRBJ2-3 | . | . | TRBV4-3 | CASSLRRETDTQYF | TGCGCCAGCAGCCTTCGCCGGGAAACAGATACGCAGTATTTT
TRBJ1-4 | . | TRBD1 | TRBV11-2 | CASSPRGRNEKLFF | TGTGCCAGCAGCCCCAGGGGGCGGAATGAAAAACTGTTTTTT
TRBJ2-7 | . | . | TRBV6-1 | CASSEAWQTYEQYF | TGTGCCAGCAGTGAAGCGTGGCAGACCTACGAGCAGTACTTC
TRBJ1-2 | . | TRBD1 | TRBV5-4 | CASSVGTDPYGYTF | TGTGCCAGCAGCGTCGGGACAGACCCCTATGGCTACACCTTC
TRBJ2-3 | . | . | TRBV6-5 | CASSGGRAGADTQYF | TGTGCCAGCAGCGGGGGCCGGGCCGGAGCAGATACGCAGTATTTT
TRBJ2-7 | . | . | TRBV5-1 | CASSLDWGVSYEQYF | TGCGCCAGCAGCTTGGATTGGGGGGTTTCCTACGAGCAGTACTTC
TRBJ1-6 | once | . | TRBV5-4 | CASSQQRDESPLHF | TGTGCCAGCAGCCAACAGCGGGATGAATCACCCCTCCACTTT
TRBJ2-2 | . | TRBD2 | TRBV5-1 | CASSSGGPGCTGELFF | TGCGCCAGCAGCTCGGGGGGGCCGGGGTGCACCGGGGAGCTGTTTTTT
TRBJ1-2 | once | . | TRBV6-5 | CASSYSRRTSYTF | TGTGCCAGCAGTTACTCTCGCAGGACCAGCTACACCTTC
TRBJ1-6 | few | . | TRBV18 | CASSPPSGDNSPLHF | TGTGCCAGCTCACCGCCCTCCGGGGATAATTCACCCCTCCACTTT
TRBJ1-2 | . | . | TRBV28 | CASSFRELGGYTF | TGTGCCAGCAGTTTTAGGGAACTCGGAGGCTACACCTTC
TRBJ2-3 | . | . | TRBV7-3 | CASSLVGGDLDTQYF | TGTGCCAGCAGCTTAGTTGGGGGAGACCTAGATACGCAGTATTTT
TRBJ1-4 | . | . | TRBV12-3/TRBV12-4 | CASSLGSNEKLFF | TGTGCCAGCAGTTTAGGGTCTAATGAAAAACTGTTTTTT
TRBJ1-6 | few | . | TRBV6-2/TRBV6-3 | CASSYSEDLSPLHF | TGTGCCAGCAGTTACTCGGAGGATCTTTCACCCCTCCACTTT
TRBJ1-2 | . | . | TRBV19 | CASSIGSPYGYTF | TGTGCCAGTAGTATCGGGAGTCCGTATGGCTACACCTTC